The 13 T cell receptor beta chains below all came from one sample that was sequenced in a study of blood T cell repertoires in COVID-19. Some clones are missing from TCRdb's copy, which holds only in-frame ones; the method was immunoSEQ multiplex PCR. The sample has about 230,000 clones; under 90% are singletons. The sequenced sample consisted of PBMCs or T cells enriched from blood (not recorded which). These receptors were obtained from a man aged 55 to 70 who had recovered from COVID-19.

The chain uses TRBV12-5 and TRBJ1-3; D is unresolved. CDR3 length: 14 amino acids. Trimming cost V 0 bases and J 3 bases, with 6 bases left between them. Germline assignment: CDR1 LGHNT and CDR2 FRNRAP. CDR3 protein: CASGLVPVGNTIYF. In nucleotides, the CDR3 is TGTGCTAGTGGTTTGGTACCGGTTGGAAACACCATATATTTT.

A few counts support this clone. V and J are TRBV7-9 and TRBJ1-6; D is uncertain. V lost 5 bases, J lost 10 bases, and 18 bases lay in between. CDR1 is SEHNR, CDR2 FQNEAQ, per germline (reference sequence). This CDR3 is built from 15 residues. The CDR3 bases are TGTGCCAGCAGCCCCACGGCGGGGTCTGACTCACCCCTCCACTTT. Residues: CASSPTAGSDSPLHF.

The chain uses TRBV7-8 and TRBJ1-1, with no clear D. This CDR3 is 15 amino acids long. The V and J ends lost 0 bases and 4 bases respectively, with 12 bases between them. The germline V gene encodes CDR1 SGHVS and CDR2 FQNEAQ. The CDR3 loop is CASSLAGPGSTEAFF. The DNA for the CDR3 is TGTGCCAGCAGCTTAGCCGGGCCTGGGAGCACTGAAGCTTTCTTT.

This clone appeared a single time. J is TRBJ1-4 and V is TRBV4-2; D is ambiguous. V lost 0 bases, J lost 8 bases, and 16 bases lay in between. Germline CDR1 reads LGHNA; CDR2 reads YNFKEQ. The CDR3 runs 16 residues. The DNA for the CDR3 is TGTGCCAGCAGCCAAGAGAGGATAAGGTTTGGGGAAAAACTGTTTTTT. Encoded protein: CASSQERIRFGEKLFF.

This clone was seen just once. This chain links TRBV14 with TRBJ2-3, with D unresolved. Germline CDR1 SGHDN, CDR2 FVKESK. There are 15 residues in the CDR3. V was pared by 1 base and J by 5 bases, with 13 bases between. This CDR3 is CASSQGGLGGDTQYF. The CDR3 bases are TGTGCCAGCAGCCAAGGTGGGCTCGGTGGAGATACGCAGTATTTT.

The DNA for the CDR3 is TGTGCCAGCAGCCCACAGGGGCGTTGGACACCCCTCCACTTT. Amino acids: CASSPQGRWTPLHF. The rearrangement links TRBV14 to TRBJ1-6, with TRBD1 identical over 7 bases. Germline V CDR1 and CDR2: SGHDN, FVKESK. The CDR3 totals 14 residues. V shed 4 bases and J 11 bases; nucleotides not matched to a gene: 8.

This chain joins TRBV18 and TRBJ2-1; 11 nucleotides match TRBD2. Germline CDR1 and CDR2: KGHSH and LQKENI. V gave up 3 bases and J gave up 10 bases; unmatched junction bases: 8. The CDR3 loop spans 15 amino acids. The CDR3 bases are TGTGCCAGCTCACCCACCAAACTAGCGGGGGACGAGCAGTTCTTC. Its protein product is CASSPTKLAGDEQFF.

The rearrangement links TRBV7-2 to TRBJ2-7; 7 bases line up with TRBD2. Germline V CDR1 and CDR2: SGHTA, FQGNSA. The CDR3 covers 17 residues. Trimming cost V 5 bases and J 5 bases; bases outside gene matches: 18. CDR3 amino acids: CASSLHASGGGDDEQYF. The CDR3 nucleotides are TGTGCCAGCAGCCTGCACGCATCAGGTGGGGGGGACGACGAGCAGTACTTC. Complete variable domain (other parts from reference TRBV7-2 and TRBJ2-7): GAGVSQSPSNKVTEKGKDVELRCDPISGHTALYWYRQSLGQGLEFLIYFQGNSAPDKSGLPSDRFSAERTGGSVSTLTIQRTQQEDSAVYLCASSLHASGGGDDEQYFGPGTRLTVT.

The V call is TRBV28, the J call TRBJ1-3; 8 nucleotides align to TRBD1. The CDR3 has 16 amino acids. The J segment lost 2 bases and the V segment lost 1 base, leaving 4 bases of the junction unmatched. Germline V CDR1 and CDR2: MDHEN, SYDVKM. As DNA, the CDR3 is TGTGCCAGCAGTTTATCCACAGGGGGTACTGGAAACACCATATATTTT. This codes for CASSLSTGGTGNTIYF.

The chain has TRBV7-2 and TRBJ2-1; 7 nucleotides align to TRBD1. Trimming removed 5 bases from V and 9 bases from J; junction bases left unmatched: 7. Germline lookup yields CDR1 SGHTA and CDR2 FQGNSA. The CDR3 is 13 amino acids. DNA for the CDR3: TGTGCCAGCAGCCTATCAGGGGGAAGTGAGCAGTTCTTC. It is translated as CASSLSGGSEQFF.

The chain joins TRBV11-2 to TRBJ2-2, with TRBD1 matching 7 bases. The CDR3 extends over 16 amino acids. The germline CDR1 and CDR2 sequences are SGHAT and FQNNGV. J lost 0 bases, V lost 1 base, and 2 bases had no gene match. CDR3 sequence reads: CASSLAGTANTGELFF. Written as DNA, the CDR3 is TGTGCCAGCAGCTTAGCCGGGACAGCGAACACCGGGGAGCTGTTTTTT.

V is TRBV7-9 and J is TRBJ1-4; tentatively, D is TRBD1 (5 bases). The germline gives CDR1 SEHNR, CDR2 FQNEAQ (reference sequence). The CDR3 runs 13 residues. The V end lost 5 bases, the J end lost 5 bases, and 9 bases lay between the germline ends. In DNA, the CDR3 is TGTGCCAGCAGCAGGGACCAGAATGAAAAACTGTTTTTT. It is translated as CASSRDQNEKLFF.

This chain joins TRBV2 and TRBJ1-6; 7 bases align to TRBD1. V gave up 2 bases and J gave up 8 bases; unmatched junction bases: 3. Germline V gives CDR1 SNHLY, CDR2 FYNNEI. The CDR3 covers 14 residues. CDR3 protein: CASSEQGVDSPLHF. CDR3 bases: TGTGCCAGCAGTGAACAGGGGGTGGATTCACCCCTCCACTTT. The full variable domain, rest sourced from reference TRBV2 and TRBJ1-6, is EPEVTQTPSHQVTQMGQEVILRCVPISNHLYFYWYRQILGQKVEFLVSFYNNEISEKSEIFDDQFSVERPDGSNFTLKIRSTKLEDSAMYFCASSEQGVDSPLHFGNGTRLTVT.